This TCR beta chain derives from a study of post-analysis software for immune sequencing data. Findings and limits, study-wide: Compared with controls, patients had more of roughly five TRBV segments, including TRBV5-6, TRBV5-1 and TRBV20-1.

The CDR3 covers 14 residues. The V and J ends lost 6 bases and 8 bases respectively, with 17 bases between them. The germline V gene encodes CDR1 MDHEN and CDR2 SYDVKM. Tagging with unique molecular identifiers was a feature of the TCR beta cDNA libraries. MiXCR, run by TCRdb on the PCR reads, gives a single entry per CDR3 protein. The sample holds approximately 730,000 distinct CDR3 sequences, 30% seen once. In the case of this clonotype: What it binds is unknown.

This clonotype originated in a girl aged 5 to 17 with multiple sclerosis. Sequenced material: blood. This chain connects TRBV28 to TRBJ2-1, with unresolved D. The CDR3 DNA reads TGTGCCAGCAGCCAGCAGACGCCTGGGGATGAGCAGTTCTTC. The encoded protein is CASSQQTPGDEQFF.